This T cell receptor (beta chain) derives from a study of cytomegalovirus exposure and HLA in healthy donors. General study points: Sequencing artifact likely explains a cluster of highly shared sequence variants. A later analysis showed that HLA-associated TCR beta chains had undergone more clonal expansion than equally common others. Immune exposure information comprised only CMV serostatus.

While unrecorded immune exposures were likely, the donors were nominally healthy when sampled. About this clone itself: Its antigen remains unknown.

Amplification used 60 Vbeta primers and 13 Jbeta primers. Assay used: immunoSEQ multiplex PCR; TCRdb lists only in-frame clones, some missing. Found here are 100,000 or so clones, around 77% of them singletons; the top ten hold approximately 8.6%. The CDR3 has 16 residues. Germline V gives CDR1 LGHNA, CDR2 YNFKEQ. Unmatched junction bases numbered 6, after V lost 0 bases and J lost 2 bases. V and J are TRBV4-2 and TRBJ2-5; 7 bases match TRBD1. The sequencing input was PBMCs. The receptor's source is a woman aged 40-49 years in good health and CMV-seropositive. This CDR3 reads CASSQDLRGLQETQYF. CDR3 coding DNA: TGTGCCAGCAGCCAAGATTTAAGGGGGCTTCAAGAGACCCAGTACTTC.